This T cell receptor (beta chain) is from a study of beta chain features in type 1 diabetes. Staining for CD45RO/CCR7/CD25/CD127/CD95/CD27 allowed sorting of CD4+ naive, central memory, regulatory and stem cell-like memory cells. Investigators reverse transcribed all isolated RNA, so they sequenced expressed TCRB transcripts. Sequencing used immunoSEQ multiplex PCR; TCRdb keeps in-frame clones, though not all of them. This table has about 330,000 clones, 8% to 13% appearing once. This clone has more than one count but fewer than ten. CDR3 length: 14 amino acids. CDR1 is SGHTA, CDR2 FQGNSA, per germline. Trimming took 6 bases from V and 6 from J, leaving 15 bases between them.

Input material: naive CD4+ T cells from blood. The TCR originated in a woman aged 25 to 39 in good health. This rearrangement joins TRBV7-2 to TRBJ2-1, with D possibly matching TRBD2 (6 bases). CDR3: CASRRLGRGNEQFF. The DNA for the CDR3 is TGTGCCAGCAGAAGACTAGGACGGGGCAATGAGCAGTTCTTC.